The 20 T cell receptor delta chains reported below all come from one sample, sequenced in a study of γδ T cells in repeated Plasmodium falciparum infection. TCRdb applied CATT to the multiplex PCR reads for clone calling. Of over 55,000 delta-chain clones listed, 1.7% are singletons. Gammadelta T cells were flow-sorted from PBMC into Vgamma9/Vdelta2+ and Vdelta2-negative populations for bulk analysis. Source material: gamma-delta T cells from blood. The receptors here all came from a pool of human donors (malaria-infected and uninfected, not separated).

This clone has a handful of counts. For this DNA, TCRdb reports the protein of a much larger clone, which diverges at residue 6, most likely from a read error; the protein presented here is translated directly from the DNA. The chain has TRDV3 and TRDJ3; 12 nucleotides line up with TRDD3. CDR3 length: 26 residues. J gave up 0 bases and V 5 bases, and 32 bases lay outside the gene matches. Germline CDR1 reads TVYSNPD; CDR2 reads GDNSRS (reference sequence). The CDR3 protein is CAPSVSRASQRTGGYPLSWDTRQMFF. CDR3 nucleotides: TGTGCCCCCTCGGTATCCCGCGCCAGCCAGCGTACTGGGGGATACCCCCTCTCCTGGGACACCCGACAGATGTTTTTC.

This clone was detected ten times or more. The rearrangement uses TRDV3 and TRDJ1; 9 bases agree with TRDD3. The CDR3 runs 20 residues. Per germline, CDR1 TVYSNPD and CDR2 GDNSRS (reference sequence). V lost 4 bases and J lost 0; bases outside the gene matches: 24. CDR3 region: CASLNRAGRYWGTYTDKLIF. In DNA form, the CDR3 reads TGTGCCTCCCTAAATCGGGCAGGGCGGTACTGGGGGACGTACACCGATAAACTCATCTTT.

This clone showed up many times. This DNA's translation and the protein TCRdb lists, from a much larger clone, do not match at residue 16, likely due to a read error; the protein shown is translated from the DNA. The chain joins TRDV1 to TRDJ1; 12 nucleotides align to TRDD3. CDR3 size: 21 residues. The J segment lost 8 bases and the V segment lost 2 bases, leaving 24 bases of the junction unmatched. The germline V gene encodes CDR1 TSWWSYY and CDR2 QGS. CDR3 coding DNA: TGTGCTCTTGGGGAAACCTTAAAATTCACGGGGTACTGGGGGATACCGGGGAAACTCATCTTT. This gives the protein CALGETLKFTGYWGIPGKLIF.

This clone was seen only a few times. TCRdb's entry gives the protein of a much larger clone, which mismatches this DNA's translation at residue 10, likely from a read error; the protein reported here is translated from the DNA. The V and J genes are TRDV2 and TRDJ1, with 9 bases fitting TRDD3. This CDR3 spans 18 amino acids. V shed 0 bases, J shed 0 bases, and the junction held 10 bases outside the gene matches. CDR1 is GEAIGNYY and CDR2 is EKD in the germline V gene. CDR3 sequence reads: CACDTSYWGTPHTDKLIF. As DNA, the CDR3 is TGTGCCTGTGACACCTCCTACTGGGGGACCCCGCACACCGATAAACTCATCTTT.

Points on this clone: A read error is likely here: a far larger clone is one base away. Other DNA sequences in this sample translate to the same CDR3. The rearrangement uses TRDV1 and TRDJ1; 11 bases line up with TRDD3. CDR3 length equals 29 residues. CDR1 and CDR2 (germline): TSWWSYY, QGS. V shed 2 bases and J 3 bases; nucleotides not matched to a gene: 44. CDR3 DNA: TGTGCTCTTGGGGAATTCATACAGTCAGAGCCTGGGGGATACTTCAAGGTCGAACCATTCCCTAATGTGGCCGATAAACTCATCTTT. Its protein product is CALGEFIQSEPGGYFKVEPFPNVADKLIF.

This clone was seen repeatedly, ten times or more. This DNA translates differently at residue 11 from the TCRdb protein, which is that of a much larger clone; a read error is likely, and the protein shown is the DNA's own translation. Here the CDR3 reads CALGEDISGISPYTDKLIF. The CDR3, as DNA: TGTGCTCTTGGGGAAGATATCTCCGGGATTTCCCCGTACACCGATAAACTCATCTTT. The V gene is TRDV1, the J gene TRDJ1; a possible D gene is TRDD3 (5 bases). The CDR3 sequence is 19 residues long. V was trimmed by 2 bases and J by 0 bases, leaving 22 bases between them. The germline V gene has CDR1 TSWWSYY and CDR2 QGS.

This clone has a count of ten or more. With a far larger clone one base away, a read error is the likely cause. Other DNA variants within this sample encode the same CDR3. The J gene is TRDJ1, the V gene TRDV2; D not certain. In germline, CDR1 is GEAIGNYY, CDR2 EKD. This CDR3 has 19 residues. The CDR3 here is CACDQIGTGWDSDTDKLIF. The DNA of the CDR3 is TGTGCCTGTGACCAGATCGGTACAGGGTGGGACTCGGACACCGACAAACTCATCTTT.

The table lists this clone with a few counts. The chain combines TRDV1 with TRDJ1; possibly TRDD2 or TRDD3 for D (6 bases each). TCRdb is silent on the J gene; assignment here came from matching the DNA to germline. Trimming took 5 bases from V and 0 from J, leaving 22 bases between them. The CDR3 covers 18 residues. Germline V gene sequence: CDR1 TSWWSYY, CDR2 QGS. The CDR3 region is CALGSQSPTWGYTDKLIF. The DNA for the CDR3 is TGTGCTCTTGGGTCTCAAAGTCCTACCTGGGGATACACCGATAAACTCATCTTT.

This clone was recorded a few times. The TCRdb protein comes from a much larger clone and disagrees with this DNA's translation at residue 7, likely due to a read error; the protein given here is derived from the DNA. This chain links TRDV1 with TRDJ1; 11 positions match TRDD3. In the absence of a J gene in TCRdb, the DNA was matched to germline to assign it here. V was pared by 4 bases and J by 2 bases, with 18 bases of the junction left unmatched. CDR1 TSWWSYY and CDR2 QGS come from the germline V gene. The CDR3 contains 20 residues. The CDR3 bases are TGTGCTCTTGGGGCCGCCTCCGGCTGGTGGGGGATACGGGGGACCGATAAACTCATCTTT. Translation: CALGAASGWWGIRGTDKLIF.

Many counts were recorded for this clone. Since a much larger clone is just one base distant, this may be a read error. This sequence joins TRDV1 and TRDJ2, with 7 nucleotides matching TRDD3. The J segment lost 7 bases and the V segment lost 3 bases, leaving 23 bases of the junction unmatched. The CDR3 runs 20 residues. CDR1 and CDR2 from the germline V gene are TSWWSYY and QGS. The CDR3 region is CALGEVTMTGDSGGGAQLFF. DNA for the CDR3: TGTGCTCTTGGGGAGGTCACTATGACTGGGGATTCCGGTGGTGGAGCACAACTCTTCTTT.

This clone has only a few counts. Since a far larger clone is one base different, this is likely a read error. Other DNA variants within this sample encode the same CDR3. This chain connects TRDV1 to TRDJ1; 10 nucleotides align to TRDD3. In the absence of a J gene in TCRdb, the DNA was matched to germline to assign it here. Germline-derived CDR1 and CDR2 are TSWWSYY and QGS. This CDR3 has 19 residues. CDR3 loop: CALGEFLPVTGGWADKLIF. In DNA, the CDR3 is TGTGCCCTTGGGGAATTCTTACCCGTTACTGGGGGATGGGCCGATAAACTCATCTTT.

The table lists this clone with a few counts. The TCRdb protein, from a much larger clone, departs from this DNA's translation at residue 16, likely by read error; the protein shown derives from the DNA. This chain uses TRDV3 with TRDJ1; TRDD3 aligns across 9 bases. The CDR3 spans 24 residues. With 5 bases clipped from V and 5 bases from J, the junction kept 42 bases outside the gene matches. Germline V CDR1 and CDR2: TVYSNPD, GDNSRS (reference sequence). CDR3 DNA: TGTGCCGCGCCCGGTGATGACACAGACTTACTGGGGGGGATACTCTGTTGGAAGTCAGATAAACTCATCTTT. This sequence encodes CAAPGDDTDLLGGILCWKSDKLIF.

A few counts support this clone. The protein held in TCRdb is that of a much larger clone and does not match this DNA's translation at residue 9, likely because of a read error; the protein shown is translated from the DNA. This chain joins TRDV3 and TRDJ1, with 7 bases identical to TRDD3. The J gene, missing from TCRdb, was assigned here through DNA to germline matching. The CDR3 is made up of 16 amino acids. Losses at the gene ends were 5 bases for V and 0 bases for J; bases not matched to a gene: 15. In germline, CDR1 is TVYSNPD, CDR2 GDNSRS (reference sequence). The CDR3 reads CAPLSTGDMYTDKLIF. DNA of the CDR3: TGTGCCCCCTTATCCACCGGGGATATGTACACCGATAAACTCATCTTT.

This clone has ten or more counts. TCRdb lists the protein of a much larger clone for this DNA, which differs at residue 13, so this is likely a read error; the protein given here is translated from the DNA itself. The CDR3 loop is CALGEPLFLHLGTPSDKLIF. DNA of the CDR3: TGTGCTCTTGGGGAACCACTCTTCCTACATTTGGGGACACCTTCCGATAAACTCATCTTT. V and J are TRDV1 and TRDJ1; the match to TRDD2 covers 8 bases. This CDR3 region has 20 residues. V was clipped by 1 base and J by 3 bases; unmatched bases: 19. The germline V gene encodes CDR1 TSWWSYY and CDR2 QGS.

At least ten counts were recorded for this clone. With only one base between it and a far larger clone, this is likely a read error. The sample has other DNA sequences that encode this CDR3 too. The J gene is TRDJ1, the V gene TRDV1; D is possibly TRDD3 (5 bases). CDR3 length equals 13 residues. Germline V CDR1 and CDR2: TSWWSYY, QGS. Here the CDR3 DNA reads TGCGCTCTTGGGGAACTATTCGTGGATAAACTCATCTTT. It specifies CALGELFVDKLIF.

This clone was counted only a few times. TCRdb pairs this DNA with a much larger clone's protein that differs at residue 13, likely a read error; the protein shown was translated from the DNA. The chain has TRDV1 and TRDJ1; tentative D call: TRDD3 (8 bases). This CDR3 has 20 amino acids. Trimming took off 6 bases at V and 10 bases at J, with 39 bases between the two ends. Germline CDR1 and CDR2: TSWWSYY and QGS. This CDR3 reads CALGPIPSSLLGGTSAPLIF. The CDR3 DNA follows: TGTGCTCTTGGCCCTATCCCTTCCTCACTACTGGGGGGTACTTCGGCGCCACTCATCTTT.

This clone was recorded a few times. The TCRdb protein, from a much larger clone, departs from this DNA's translation at residue 5, likely by read error; the protein shown derives from the DNA. The chain combines TRDV1 with TRDJ1, with D tentatively TRDD3 (5 bases). This CDR3 has 20 amino acids. Germline loops: CDR1 TSWWSYY, CDR2 QGS. V was pared by 4 bases and J by 0 bases, with 27 bases between. CDR3 sequence (DNA): TGTGCTCTTGGGGCAAAAAGGCGAGTCTGTAAATGGATATACACCGATAAACTCATCTTT. It specifies CALGAKRRVCKWIYTDKLIF.

This clone is classed as medium-sized. Other DNA sequences in this specimen translate into the identical CDR3. The chain carries TRDV1 and TRDJ1, with 9 nucleotides matching TRDD3. The CDR3 loop spans 22 amino acids. Germline V gives CDR1 TSWWSYY, CDR2 QGS. V was clipped by 1 base and J by 0 bases; unmatched bases: 21. The CDR3 coding sequence is TGTGCTCTTGGGGAACCTATGGGCCATCCTACTGGGGGACGTCTGTACACCGATAAACTCATCTTT. This translates into CALGEPMGHPTGGRLYTDKLIF.

This clone was counted between two and nine times. The translation of this DNA and the TCRdb protein of a much larger clone differ at residue 13, probably owing to a read error; the protein shown here is translated from the DNA. The J gene is TRDJ1, the V gene TRDV1; 10 bases are a match to TRDD3. Here the J gene came from matching the DNA to germline, since TCRdb omits it. The CDR3 has 21 amino acids. Looked up from germline, CDR1 is TSWWSYY and CDR2 is QGS. V shed 0 bases, J shed 1 base, and the junction held 17 bases outside the gene matches. CDR3 protein: CALGELTLLWGICLATDKLIF. CDR3 nucleotide sequence: TGTGCTCTTGGGGAACTTACCCTACTCTGGGGGATATGTCTGGCCACCGATAAACTCATCTTT.

The sample holds many counts of this clone. The protein TCRdb lists belongs to a much larger clone and differs from this DNA's translation at residue 9, which points to a read error; the protein shown is made from the DNA. The chain carries TRDV2 and TRDJ1, with 8 bases identical to TRDD3. The V gene end was trimmed by 3 bases and the J gene end by 0 bases; junction bases not matched to a gene: 14. Germline V lookup: CDR1 GEAIGNYY, CDR2 EKD. The CDR3 loop spans 18 amino acids. CDR3 sequence (DNA): TGTGCCTGTGACCCCGTACTGGGGGGTACCCAGGACACCGATAAACTCATCTTT. Its protein product is CACDPVLGGTQDTDKLIF.